The clone carrying this TCR beta chain was recorded once. The antigen remains unidentified. With 6 bases removed from V and 1 base from J, the gap between germline ends came to 12 bases. Germline V lookup: CDR1 SNHLY, CDR2 FYNNEI. The CDR3 has 14 amino acids. The data stem from a study of TIL therapy for anti-PD-1-resistant metastatic lung cancer. Study context: Patients had a median age of about 55 years (range 38-75).

Overall study results and limits: Many TIL product clones were absent from baseline tumor, suggesting clonal contraction. This highly selected cohort may not generalize to typical lung cancer patients. TIL cultures after expansion showed higher clonality and lower diversity than baseline tumor (median roughly 6.3% vs 31%).

The time point: pre-treatment sample, taken before nivolumab and TIL therapy. Tumor tissue came from excised metastases, mostly pleural nodules or supraclavicular lymph nodes. The immunoSEQ assay was v3. This table comes from immunoSEQ multiplex PCR, and its TCRdb copy is limited to in-frame clones, with some not included. Of thousands of clones listed, roughly 70% are singletons. The chain recombines TRBV2 with TRBJ2-5; D call uncertain. This TCR derives from a person aged 25 to 80 with non-small cell lung cancer. This sample comprised tumor tissue, obtained at baseline. In DNA, the CDR3 is TGTGCCAGCAGAGTAAGCGCCAGCCAAGAGACCCAGTACTTC. It encodes CASRVSASQETQYF.